The rows below give T cell receptor beta chains drawn from one sample of a study of blood T cell repertoires in COVID-19. Libraries were prepared by immunoSEQ multiplex PCR; TCRdb keeps only in-frame clonotypes and omits some of them. The sample gives hundreds of thousands of clones, 89% of which show up once; roughly a tenth is in the top ten. Sequenced: PBMCs or T cells enriched from blood (not recorded which). These receptors came from a woman between 35 and 50 years old who had recovered from COVID-19. Both conserved end residues are part of each CDR3. A D gene is named only where the DNA matches it firmly. Clone size is shown for a subset of rows, as once, few, many or a class of expanded clone.

size,V,J,D,DNA,CDR3
NA,TRBV7-8,TRBJ2-2,TRBD2,TGTGCCAGCAGCTTATCGGGCGGGGGGGCGCCCACCGGGGAGCTGTTTTTT,CASSLSGGGAPTGELFF
few,TRBV7-3,TRBJ2-3,TRBD1,TGTGCCAGCAGCCGCCCGGGACAGGGCACAGATACGCAGTATTTT,CASSRPGQGTDTQYF
NA,TRBV9,TRBJ2-7,TRBD2,TGTGCCAGCAGCGTAGGCGGGACTAGCGTCTACGAGCAGTACTTC,CASSVGGTSVYEQYF
NA,TRBV27,TRBJ1-6,NA,TGTGCCAGCAGGGTATCGCTAGGGGCGTATAATTCACCCCTCCACTTT,CASRVSLGAYNSPLHF
NA,TRBV3-1/TRBV3-2,TRBJ2-1,NA,TGTGCCAGCAGCCACCCCCTCCCGGGAAGGGGGAGGTTCTTC,CASSHPLPGRGRFF
NA,TRBV6-2/TRBV6-3,TRBJ2-2,TRBD1,TGTGCCAGCAGTGACAGGGGGCCCGGGGAGCTGTTTTTT,CASSDRGPGELFF
NA,TRBV19,TRBJ2-1,TRBD2,TGTGCCAGTAGTATAAACCTAGCGGGAGGGTACAATGAGCAGTTCTTC,CASSINLAGGYNEQFF
NA,TRBV28,TRBJ1-1,NA,TGTGCCAGCAGTATCCGGGGAGTGGCTTTCTTT,CASSIRGVAFF
NA,TRBV12-3/TRBV12-4,TRBJ1-1,NA,TGTGCCAGCAGGCAGTCGAAGAACACTGAAGCTTTCTTT,CASRQSKNTEAFF
NA,TRBV7-2,TRBJ2-5,TRBD1,TGTGCCAGCAGCGTGGACAGGGCGACCCAAGAGACCCAGTACTTC,CASSVDRATQETQYF
NA,TRBV5-4,TRBJ2-7,TRBD2,TGTGCCAGCAGCTTGAGAGCAGGGACTAGCTTCCGCGGGGAGCAGTACTTC,CASSLRAGTSFRGEQYF
NA,TRBV28,TRBJ2-1,TRBD1,TGTGCCAGCAGGACCCGACAGGGCGGATGGAATGAGCAGTTCTTC,CASRTRQGGWNEQFF
NA,TRBV18,TRBJ1-2,NA,TGTGCCAGCTCACCAGGAGACTATGGCTACACCTTC,CASSPGDYGYTF
NA,TRBV11-1,TRBJ2-3,TRBD2,TGTGCCAGCAGCTCGGATGGCGGGAGTCAGGGAGATACGCAGTATTTT,CASSSDGGSQGDTQYF
once,TRBV7-9,TRBJ1-1,NA,TGTGCCAGCAGCTCTTGGGGGGACCGCCTTCGGAGCACTGAAGCTTTCTTT,CASSSWGDRLRSTEAFF
NA,TRBV18,TRBJ1-2,TRBD1,TGTGCCAGCTCACTAGGGACAGGGGATAACTATGGCTACACCTTC,CASSLGTGDNYGYTF
NA,TRBV7-8,TRBJ2-5,TRBD2,TGTGCCAGCAGCCAACCAACCGGCCTAGCGGGTTTAGTAGGGACCCAGTACTTC,CASSQPTGLAGLVGTQYF
NA,TRBV23-1,TRBJ1-5,NA,TGCGCCAGCAGTCATATCGCCCCGGGGCCCCAGCATTTT,CASSHIAPGPQHF
NA,TRBV10-3,TRBJ2-2,TRBD2,TGTGCCATCAGTCTAGCGGGAGCCACCGGGGAGCTGTTTTTT,CAISLAGATGELFF
NA,TRBV27,TRBJ2-7,NA,TGTGCCAGCGGACCGACAGGTTTCTCCTACGAGCAGTACTTC,CASGPTGFSYEQYF
NA,TRBV29-1,TRBJ2-7,NA,TGCAGCGTGGGAGAAGGGGGTGTCCACGAGCAGTACTTC,CSVGEGGVHEQYF
NA,TRBV19,TRBJ2-1,TRBD1,TGTGCCACCGACAGGGGTTTGGTGAATGAGCAGTTCTTC,CATDRGLVNEQFF
NA,TRBV7-9,TRBJ1-2,NA,TGTGCCAGCAGTCCGCTTCCAACCCAGGACTATGGCTACACCTTC,CASSPLPTQDYGYTF
NA,TRBV5-5,TRBJ1-5,NA,TGTGCCAGCAGCCCGGAGGAGGGGCAGCCCCAGCATTTT,CASSPEEGQPQHF
NA,TRBV2,TRBJ2-1,TRBD2,TGTGCCAGCAAACGACTAGCGGTCTTTAACAATGAGCAGTTCTTC,CASKRLAVFNNEQFF
NA,TRBV11-2,TRBJ2-7,NA,TGTGCCAGCAGCTTTCTTCCGAATAGTGAAAACTCCTACGAGCAGTACTTC,CASSFLPNSENSYEQYF
NA,TRBV28,TRBJ2-5,NA,TGTGCCAGCTCTAGGGGAGGTGGGGGGCAAGAGACCCAGTACTTC,CASSRGGGGQETQYF
NA,TRBV27,TRBJ1-6,TRBD1,TGTGCCAGCAGTTTAACAACAGGGGTAACCCCCCTCCACTTT,CASSLTTGVTPLHF
NA,TRBV28,TRBJ1-2,NA,TGTGCCAGCAAAACAGGGAACTATGGCTACACCTTC,CASKTGNYGYTF
NA,TRBV27,TRBJ2-3,NA,TGTGCCAGCAGTTTAGGCAGGGTGGGCACAGATACGCAGTATTTT,CASSLGRVGTDTQYF
NA,TRBV18,TRBJ1-1,NA,TGTGCCAGCTCAGACATTTCGATACCGAACACTGAAGCTTTCTTT,CASSDISIPNTEAFF
NA,TRBV6-5,TRBJ1-2,TRBD1,TGTGCCAGCAGTCAGGGGGGAGGTTATGGCTACACCTTC,CASSQGGGYGYTF
NA,TRBV3-1/TRBV3-2,TRBJ2-2,TRBD1,TGTGCCAGCAGCCACGGGACAGGGAACACCGGGGAGCTGTTTTTT,CASSHGTGNTGELFF
NA,TRBV7-3,TRBJ2-1,TRBD2,TGTGCCAGCAGCTTAACGCGGTCTAGCGGTGAGCAGTTCTTC,CASSLTRSSGEQFF
NA,TRBV3-1/TRBV3-2,TRBJ2-5,TRBD1,TGTGCCAGCAGCTACCCGACAGGGCTTTGGGAGACCCAGTACTTC,CASSYPTGLWETQYF
NA,TRBV4-1,TRBJ2-7,TRBD1,TGCGCCAGCAGCCAAGAACCTGATGGGACAGAGTCCTACGAGCAGTACTTC,CASSQEPDGTESYEQYF
once,TRBV19,TRBJ2-3,NA,TGTGCCAGTAGCAGGGGGGAAGATACGCAGTATTTT,CASSRGEDTQYF
NA,TRBV7-9,TRBJ1-2,NA,TGTGCCAGCAGCTTAGGGCAGGGAAGAGGCTACACCTTC,CASSLGQGRGYTF
NA,TRBV6-1,TRBJ1-2,TRBD1,TGTGCCAGCAGTGAAAAAGCAGGGGGACCCTACACCTTC,CASSEKAGGPYTF
once,TRBV6-5,TRBJ2-1,TRBD2,TGTGCCAGCAGTTCCCAGCGGGATCATGAGCAGTTCTTC,CASSSQRDHEQFF
NA,TRBV19,TRBJ1-1,TRBD1,TGTGCCAGTAGTACCCCCCGGACAGGGGAGACTGAAGCTTTCTTT,CASSTPRTGETEAFF